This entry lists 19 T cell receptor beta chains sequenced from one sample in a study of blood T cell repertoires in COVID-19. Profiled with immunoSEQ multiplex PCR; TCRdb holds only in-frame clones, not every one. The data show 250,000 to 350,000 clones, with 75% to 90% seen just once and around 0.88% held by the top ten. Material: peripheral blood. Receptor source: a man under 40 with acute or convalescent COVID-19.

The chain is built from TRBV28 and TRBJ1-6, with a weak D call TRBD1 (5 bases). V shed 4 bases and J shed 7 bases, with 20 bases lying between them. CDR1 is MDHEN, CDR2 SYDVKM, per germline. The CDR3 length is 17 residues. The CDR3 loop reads CASSSPAGGLGNSPLHF. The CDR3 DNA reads TGTGCCAGCAGTTCCCCAGCCGGGGGGTTGGGGAATTCACCCCTCCACTTT.

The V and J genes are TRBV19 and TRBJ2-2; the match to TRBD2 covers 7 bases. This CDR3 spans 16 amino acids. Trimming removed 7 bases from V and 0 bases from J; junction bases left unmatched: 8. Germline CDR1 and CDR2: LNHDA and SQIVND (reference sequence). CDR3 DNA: TGTGCCAGTAACCGCGGGAGCGGGGCGAACACCGGGGAGCTGTTTTTT. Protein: CASNRGSGANTGELFF.

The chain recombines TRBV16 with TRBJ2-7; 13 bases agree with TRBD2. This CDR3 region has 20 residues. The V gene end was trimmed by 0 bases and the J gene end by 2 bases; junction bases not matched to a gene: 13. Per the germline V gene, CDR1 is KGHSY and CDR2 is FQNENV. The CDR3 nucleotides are TGTGCCAGCAGCCAATCGGCTACTAGCGGGAGGGCCCCCCGGACCTACGAGCAGTACTTC. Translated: CASSQSATSGRAPRTYEQYF.

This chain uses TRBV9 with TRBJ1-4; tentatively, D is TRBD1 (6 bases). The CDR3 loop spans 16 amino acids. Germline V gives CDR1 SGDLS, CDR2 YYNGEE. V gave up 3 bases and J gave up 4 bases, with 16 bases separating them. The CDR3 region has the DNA TGTGCCAGCAGCGCTACAGGGACTAGGGGTAATGAAAAACTGTTTTTT. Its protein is CASSATGTRGNEKLFF.

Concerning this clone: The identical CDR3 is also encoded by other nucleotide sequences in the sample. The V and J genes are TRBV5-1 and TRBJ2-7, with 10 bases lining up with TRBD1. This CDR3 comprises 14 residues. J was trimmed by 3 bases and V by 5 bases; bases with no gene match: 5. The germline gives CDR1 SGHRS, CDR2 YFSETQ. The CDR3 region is CASRPGTGVYEQYF. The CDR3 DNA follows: TGCGCCAGCAGGCCTGGGACAGGGGTCTACGAGCAGTACTTC.

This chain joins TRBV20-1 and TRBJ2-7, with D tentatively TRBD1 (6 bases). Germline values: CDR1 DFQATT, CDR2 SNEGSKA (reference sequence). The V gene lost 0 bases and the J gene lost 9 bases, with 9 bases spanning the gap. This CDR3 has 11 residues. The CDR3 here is CSARDVGAQYF. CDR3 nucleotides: TGCAGTGCTAGAGATGTGGGGGCGCAGTACTTC.

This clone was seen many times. The CDR3 DNA reads TGTGCCAGCAGCTTGGTGCCGTCGGGCACTGAAGCTTTCTTT. Amino acids: CASSLVPSGTEAFF. The genes are TRBV5-6 and TRBJ1-1; D unresolved. The CDR3 has 14 amino acids. Germline assignment: CDR1 SGHDT and CDR2 YYEEEE. The V gene lost 0 bases and the J gene lost 4 bases, with 10 bases spanning the gap.

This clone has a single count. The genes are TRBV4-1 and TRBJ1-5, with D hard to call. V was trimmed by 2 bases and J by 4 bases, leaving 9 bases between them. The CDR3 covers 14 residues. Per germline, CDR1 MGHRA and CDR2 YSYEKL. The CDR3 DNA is TGCGCCAGCAGCCAAACCTCGGGTAATCAGCCCCAGCATTTT. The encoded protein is CASSQTSGNQPQHF.

The CDR3: CASSFSGGTLGHEQFF. CDR3 nucleotides: TGTGCCAGCAGTTTTTCGGGGGGAACGCTGGGCCATGAGCAGTTCTTC. The rearrangement links TRBV28 to TRBJ2-1; 7 nucleotides match TRBD2. Germline lookup yields CDR1 MDHEN and CDR2 SYDVKM. V gave up 3 bases and J gave up 8 bases; unmatched junction bases: 13. CDR3 length: 16 amino acids.

CDR3 protein: CASSLGPGTSGYYEQYF. The CDR3 DNA reads as TGTGCCAGCAGCTTAGGCCCCGGGACTAGCGGGTACTACGAGCAGTACTTC. This rearrangement joins TRBV11-2 to TRBJ2-7; 12 positions agree with TRBD2. With V trimmed by 1 base and J by 3 bases, 7 bases remained unmatched. Germline V gene data show CDR1 as SGHAT and CDR2 as FQNNGV. The CDR3 extends over 17 amino acids.

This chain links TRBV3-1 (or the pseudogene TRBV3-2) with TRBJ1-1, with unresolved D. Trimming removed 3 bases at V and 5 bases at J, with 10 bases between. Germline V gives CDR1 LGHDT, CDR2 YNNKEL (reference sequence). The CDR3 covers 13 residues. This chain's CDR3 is CASSQLTGTEAFF. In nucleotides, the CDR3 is TGTGCCAGCAGCCAGTTGACGGGTACTGAAGCTTTCTTT.

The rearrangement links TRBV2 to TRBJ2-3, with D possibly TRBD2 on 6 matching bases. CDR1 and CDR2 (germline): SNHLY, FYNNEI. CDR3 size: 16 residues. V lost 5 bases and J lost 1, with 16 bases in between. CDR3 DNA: TGTGCCAGCAGTCCTATGTATAGCGGACGCACAGATACGCAGTATTTT. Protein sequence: CASSPMYSGRTDTQYF.

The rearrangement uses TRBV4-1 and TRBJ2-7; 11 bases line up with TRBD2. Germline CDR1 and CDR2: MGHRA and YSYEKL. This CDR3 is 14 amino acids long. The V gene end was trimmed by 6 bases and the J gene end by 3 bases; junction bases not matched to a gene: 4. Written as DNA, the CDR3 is TGCGCCAGCAGGGCGGGACTAGCGGTCTACGAGCAGTACTTC. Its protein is CASRAGLAVYEQYF.

For the CDR3, the DNA is TGTGCCAGCAGCTCTATAACCTCTGGAAACACCATATATTTT. Amino acid sequence: CASSSITSGNTIYF. The chain employs TRBV11-2 and TRBJ1-3; D call uncertain. Trimming took off 4 bases at V and 0 bases at J, with 7 bases between the two ends. The CDR3 loop spans 14 amino acids. CDR1 is SGHAT, CDR2 FQNNGV, per germline. Together with reference TRBV11-2 and TRBJ1-3, the CDR3 gives the full variable domain: EAGVAQSPRYKIIEKRQSVAFWCNPISGHATLYWYQQILGQGPKLLIQFQNNGVVDDSQLPKDRFSAERLKGVDSTLKIQPAKLEDSAVYLCASSSITSGNTIYFGEGSWLTVV.

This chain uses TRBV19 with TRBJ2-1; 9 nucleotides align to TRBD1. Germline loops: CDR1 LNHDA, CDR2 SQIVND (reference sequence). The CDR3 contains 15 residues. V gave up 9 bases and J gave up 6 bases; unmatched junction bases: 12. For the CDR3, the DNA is TGTGCCAGCCGGCGACAGGGGGGAAAGGTCAATGAGCAGTTCTTC. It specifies CASRRQGGKVNEQFF.

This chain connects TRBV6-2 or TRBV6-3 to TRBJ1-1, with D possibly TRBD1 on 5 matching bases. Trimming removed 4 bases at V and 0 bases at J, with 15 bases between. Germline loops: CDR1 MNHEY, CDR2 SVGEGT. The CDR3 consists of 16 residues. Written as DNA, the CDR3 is TGTGCCAGCAGTTCCCTCCGTGGGGCTATGAACACTGAAGCTTTCTTT. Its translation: CASSSLRGAMNTEAFF.

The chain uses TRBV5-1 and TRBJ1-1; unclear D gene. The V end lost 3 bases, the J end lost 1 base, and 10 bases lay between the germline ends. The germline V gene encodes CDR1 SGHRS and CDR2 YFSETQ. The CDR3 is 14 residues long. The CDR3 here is CASSSQTTNTEAFF. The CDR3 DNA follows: TGCGCCAGCAGCTCTCAGACAACGAACACTGAAGCTTTCTTT.

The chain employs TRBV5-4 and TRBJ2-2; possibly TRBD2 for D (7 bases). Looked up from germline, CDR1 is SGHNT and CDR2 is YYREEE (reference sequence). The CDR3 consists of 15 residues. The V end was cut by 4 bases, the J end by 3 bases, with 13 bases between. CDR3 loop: CASSIPGGHTGELFF. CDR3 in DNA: TGTGCCAGCAGCATACCCGGGGGGCACACCGGGGAGCTGTTTTTT.

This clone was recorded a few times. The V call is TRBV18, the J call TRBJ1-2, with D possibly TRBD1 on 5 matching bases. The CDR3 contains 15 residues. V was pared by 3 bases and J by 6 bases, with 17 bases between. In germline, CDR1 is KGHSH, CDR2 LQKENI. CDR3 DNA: TGTGCCAGCTCACCGATGGGGGGTTCAACGGATGGCTACACCTTC. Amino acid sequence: CASSPMGGSTDGYTF.